The subject of this entry is one T cell receptor beta chain. PCR replicates performed on unsorted PBMC used roughly 300 ng DNA, 28,000 or so T cell genomes. Unsorted PBMC DNA was sequenced on ten immunoSEQ deep assay plates. Assay: immunoSEQ multiplex PCR; the TCRdb copy retains only in-frame clones and omits some. The sample has some 530,000 clones; around 80% are singletons. The V gene lost 2 bases and the J gene lost 7 bases, with 15 bases spanning the gap. There are 15 residues in the CDR3. CDR1 and CDR2 from the germline V gene are SGHNT and YYREEE (reference sequence). The data belong to a study of shared clonotypes between healthy human individuals. Each donor was a Caucasian adult residing in Nashville, Tennessee.

V usage is TRBV5-4 and J usage is TRBJ2-2; D might be TRBD2 (5 bases). This TCR derives from a woman in her thirties or forties in good health. Some clones in this sample may be carry-over from other donors' samples. The source material was PBMCs. The CDR3 protein is CASSLKAEGSGELFF. CDR3 nucleotide sequence: TGTGCCAGCAGCTTAAAAGCGGAAGGGAGCGGGGAGCTGTTTTTT.